This entry describes one T cell receptor beta chain. No antigen is known for it. The data stem from a study of T cell responses to AZD1222 COVID-19 vaccine. Overall study results and limits: Spike-specific TCR breadth rose after two AZD1222 doses, and depth rose as well. Clonal diversity was possibly underestimated; the donors were predominantly white British and more often female.

TCRdb's copy holds only in-frame clones and misses some; the assay was immunoSEQ multiplex PCR. The sample shows 150,000 to 200,000 clones, over 85% of them seen only once. After removal of 4 bases from V and 4 bases from J, the junction contained 6 bases not matched to a gene. CDR1 PRHDT and CDR2 FYEKMQ come from the germline V gene (reference sequence). The CDR3 runs to 15 residues. The sequencing used peripheral blood, collected 28 days after the second AZD1222 dose. The chain carries TRBV13 and TRBJ1-1, with 10 bases matching TRBD1. The clonotype comes from an adult who received the AZD1222 COVID-19 vaccine. The CDR3 nucleotides are TGTGCCAGCAGCTCCATCAGGACAGGGGGCACTGAAGCTTTCTTT. It encodes CASSSIRTGGTEAFF.